This entry lists 14 T cell receptor beta chains sequenced from one sample in a study of breast tumors, draining lymph nodes, adjacent tissues. Breast cancer patients provided tissue from their axillary draining lymph nodes. Each CDR3 protein is one row after TCRdb ran MiXCR on the multiplex PCR reads. Seen here are 150,000 to 250,000 distinct CDR3 sequences, around 29% observed once, and the top ten hold 4% to 5.5%. Sequenced: axillary lymph node tissue. The receptors stem from a female donor with breast cancer. Some clones in this sample may be carry-over from other donors' samples.

The chain carries TRBV29-1 and TRBJ2-2, with 7 bases identical to TRBD1. V gave up 0 bases and J gave up 8 bases; unmatched junction bases: 9. The CDR3 sequence is 15 residues long. Germline V gives CDR1 SQVTM, CDR2 ANQGSEA. The CDR3 region is CSVEDAHKGAGELFF. The CDR3 region has the DNA TGCAGCGTTGAAGATGCACACAAGGGGGCAGGGGAGCTGTTTTTT.

This clonotype has more than one count but fewer than ten. The J gene is TRBJ1-1, the V gene TRBV10-3; perhaps TRBD1 as D (6 bases). The CDR3 has 16 residues. Trimming pared 2 bases from V and 6 bases from J, leaving 19 bases between. The germline CDR1 and CDR2 sequences are ENHRY and SYGVKD. CDR3 in amino acids: CAISERGGRVSPEAFF. In DNA, the CDR3 is TGTGCCATCAGTGAGAGGGGGGGCAGGGTTAGCCCTGAAGCTTTCTTT.

The rearrangement joins TRBV9 to TRBJ1-6; 7 nucleotides agree with TRBD1. V lost 3 bases to trimming and J lost 9 bases; unmatched junction nucleotides: 9. From germline, CDR1 is SGDLS and CDR2 YYNGEE. The CDR3 totals 15 residues. For the CDR3, the DNA is TGTGCCAGCAGCGACGACTCCGGGACAGCTTCACCCCTCCACTTT. Residues: CASSDDSGTASPLHF.

This clonotype has ten or more counts. V gene TRBV5-1 combines with J gene TRBJ1-4; 8 positions agree with TRBD1. The V segment lost 4 bases and the J segment 8 bases; nucleotides outside the gene matches: 1. The germline V gene encodes CDR1 SGHRS and CDR2 YFSETQ. The CDR3 runs to 12 residues. The CDR3 sequence: CASSRTGEKLFF. The CDR3 nucleotides read TGCGCCAGCAGCCGGACAGGGGAAAAACTGTTTTTT. Based on the CDR3 plus reference TRBV5-1 and TRBJ1-4, the full variable domain is KAGVTQTPRYLIKTRGQQVTLSCSPISGHRSVSWYQQTPGQGLQFLFEYFSETQRNKGNFPGRFSGRQFSNSRSEMNVSTLELGDSALYLCASSRTGEKLFFGSGTQLSVL.

V gene TRBV9 combines with J gene TRBJ2-3; possible D gene TRBD2, 5 bases. Per germline, CDR1 SGDLS and CDR2 YYNGEE. CDR3 length: 14 amino acids. V gave up 3 bases and J gave up 2 bases, with 10 bases separating them. CDR3: CASSGGQFTDTQYF. The DNA of the CDR3 is TGTGCCAGCAGCGGAGGGCAGTTCACAGATACGCAGTATTTT.

This chain uses TRBV7-9 with TRBJ2-5; the match to TRBD2 covers 9 bases. This CDR3 region has 18 residues. With 1 base clipped from V and 4 bases from J, the junction kept 13 bases outside the gene matches. Looked up from germline, CDR1 is SEHNR and CDR2 is FQNEAQ (reference sequence). This chain's CDR3 is CASSLVSLAGHRLETQYF. DNA for the CDR3: TGTGCCAGCAGCTTAGTGAGCCTAGCGGGACACCGGCTAGAGACCCAGTACTTC.

J is TRBJ1-1 and V is TRBV7-6, with no clear D. Germline V gene data show CDR1 as SGHVS and CDR2 as FNYEAQ. The CDR3 has 13 residues. V was shortened by 0 bases and J by 5 bases, with 7 bases between the two germline ends. The CDR3 loop is CASSLAPGTEAFF. In DNA, the CDR3 is TGTGCCAGCAGCTTAGCGCCGGGAACTGAAGCTTTCTTT.

This clonotype was observed many times. V is TRBV30 and J is TRBJ2-7; TRBD2 matches at 9 bases. Germline V lookup: CDR1 GTSNPN, CDR2 SVGIG (reference sequence). The CDR3 has 14 amino acids. V lost 0 bases and J lost 5; bases outside the gene matches: 5. The CDR3 DNA sequence: TGTGCCTGGAGTGTTCGCGGGAGGGCCGACGAGCAGTACTTC. Its translation: CAWSVRGRADEQYF. The full variable domain, with the rest looked up from reference TRBV30 and TRBJ2-7, is SQTIHQWPATLVQPVGSPLSLECTVEGTSNPNLYWYRQAAGRGLQLLFYSVGIGQISSEVPQNLSASRPQDRQFILSSKKLLLSDSGFYLCAWSVRGRADEQYFGPGTRLTVT.

As concerns this clonotype: This could be a read error, since a much larger clone is one nucleotide away. The conserved phenylalanine or tryptophan normally closing the CDR3 is absent here, so this likely arose from a read error. J is TRBJ2-7 and V is TRBV7-2; 8 bases match TRBD2. The V segment lost 5 bases and the J segment 3 bases; nucleotides outside the gene matches: 6. The CDR3 is 14 amino acids. CDR1 is SGHTA, CDR2 FQGNSA, per germline. Here the CDR3 reads CASSRSGSVYEQYL. For the CDR3, the DNA is TGTGCCAGCAGCAGAAGCGGGAGTGTCTACGAGCAGTACCTC.

This clonotype came up many times. V gene TRBV11-1 combines with J gene TRBJ2-2; a possible D gene is TRBD2 (6 bases). Germline CDR1 SGHAT, CDR2 FQDESV (reference sequence). This CDR3 contains 15 residues. The V gene lost 5 bases and the J gene lost 13 bases, with 23 bases spanning the gap. The CDR3 spells CASSLGRTINRRLFF. CDR3 sequence (DNA): TGTGCCAGCAGCCTGGGACGGACTATCAACAGGAGGCTGTTTTTT.

This clonotype was seen at least ten times. The chain is built from TRBV3-1 and TRBJ2-7, with D perhaps matching TRBD2 (5 bases). The germline CDR1 and CDR2 sequences are LGHDT and YNNKEL (reference sequence). This CDR3 is 16 amino acids long. V was cut by 0 bases and J by 8 bases, with 20 bases left in between. The CDR3 DNA reads TGTGCCAGCAGCCAAGATGAGGGCGCGGGCCGGTTGAAGCAGTACTTC. The encoded protein is CASSQDEGAGRLKQYF.

This clonotype occurred a few times. The chain joins TRBV13 to TRBJ2-7, with D possibly TRBD2 on 6 matching bases. With 3 bases removed from V and 4 bases from J, the gap between germline ends came to 13 bases. Per germline, CDR1 PRHDT and CDR2 FYEKMQ (reference sequence). The CDR3 covers 14 residues. The CDR3 region has the DNA TGTGCCAGCAGCTTTCGCGGAGGGGAGTACGAGCAGTACTTC. It encodes CASSFRGGEYEQYF.

This clonotype was found many times. The rearrangement uses TRBV20-1 and TRBJ2-1, with D possibly matching TRBD2 (6 bases). V was cut by 3 bases and J by 3 bases, with 15 bases left in between. Germline lookup yields CDR1 DFQATT and CDR2 SNEGSKA (reference sequence). This CDR3 region has 15 residues. For the CDR3, the DNA is TGCAGTGCTAGCAGGACTACCAGTGGCTACAATGAGCAGTTCTTC. It specifies CSASRTTSGYNEQFF.

In this sample, this clonotype turned up many times. The chain recombines TRBV7-9 with TRBJ1-2; D gene unclear. The CDR3 covers 14 residues. Trimming left V 5 bases short and J 8 bases short, with 18 bases between. CDR1 and CDR2 (germline): SEHNR, FQNEAQ (reference sequence). The chain's CDR3 is CASSLDGLVLGYTF. In nucleotides, the CDR3 is TGTGCCAGCAGCCTGGACGGTTTGGTTCTGGGCTACACCTTC.